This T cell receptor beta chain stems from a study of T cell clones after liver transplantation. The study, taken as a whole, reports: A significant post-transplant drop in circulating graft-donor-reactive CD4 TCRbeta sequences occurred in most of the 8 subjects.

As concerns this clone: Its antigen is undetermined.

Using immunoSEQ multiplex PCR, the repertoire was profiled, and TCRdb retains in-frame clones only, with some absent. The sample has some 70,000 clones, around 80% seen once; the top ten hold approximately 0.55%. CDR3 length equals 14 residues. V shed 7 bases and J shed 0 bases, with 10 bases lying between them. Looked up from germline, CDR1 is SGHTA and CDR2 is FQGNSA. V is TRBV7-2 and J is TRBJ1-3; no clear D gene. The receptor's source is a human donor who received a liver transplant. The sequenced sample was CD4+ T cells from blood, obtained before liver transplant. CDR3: CASTPLSSGNTIYF. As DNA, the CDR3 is TGTGCCAGCACCCCGTTGAGCTCTGGAAACACCATATATTTT.